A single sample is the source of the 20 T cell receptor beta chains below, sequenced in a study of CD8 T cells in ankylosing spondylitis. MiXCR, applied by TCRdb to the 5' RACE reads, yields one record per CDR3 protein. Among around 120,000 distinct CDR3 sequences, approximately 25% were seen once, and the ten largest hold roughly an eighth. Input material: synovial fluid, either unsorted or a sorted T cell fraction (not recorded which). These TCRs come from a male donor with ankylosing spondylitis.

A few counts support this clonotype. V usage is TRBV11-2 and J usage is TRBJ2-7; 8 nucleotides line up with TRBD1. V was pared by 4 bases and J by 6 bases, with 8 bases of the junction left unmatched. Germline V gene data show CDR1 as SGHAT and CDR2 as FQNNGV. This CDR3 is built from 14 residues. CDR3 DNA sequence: TGTGCCAGCAGCTCCCAGACAGGGGTTGGCGAGCAGTACGTC. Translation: CASSSQTGVGEQYV.

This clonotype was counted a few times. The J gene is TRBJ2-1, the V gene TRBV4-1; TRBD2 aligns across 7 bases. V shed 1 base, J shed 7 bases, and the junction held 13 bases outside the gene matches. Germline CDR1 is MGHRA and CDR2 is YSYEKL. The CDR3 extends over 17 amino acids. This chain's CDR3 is CASSQVVLAGLTNEQFF. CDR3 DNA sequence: TGCGCCAGCAGCCAAGTGGTGTTAGCGGGCTTAACGAATGAGCAGTTCTTC.

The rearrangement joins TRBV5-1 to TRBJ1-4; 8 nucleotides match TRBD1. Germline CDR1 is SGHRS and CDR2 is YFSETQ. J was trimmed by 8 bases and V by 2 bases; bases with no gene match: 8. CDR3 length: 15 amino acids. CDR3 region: CASSFQGARNEKLFF. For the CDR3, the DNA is TGCGCCAGCAGCTTTCAGGGGGCTAGGAACGAAAAACTGTTTTTT.

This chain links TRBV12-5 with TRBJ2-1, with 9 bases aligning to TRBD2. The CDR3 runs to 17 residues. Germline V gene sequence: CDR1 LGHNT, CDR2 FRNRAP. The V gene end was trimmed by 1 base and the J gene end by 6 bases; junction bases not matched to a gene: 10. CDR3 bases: TGTGCTAGTGGTTTGGACGGGGGGACTAGCACCGCCAATGAGCAGTTCTTC. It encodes CASGLDGGTSTANEQFF.

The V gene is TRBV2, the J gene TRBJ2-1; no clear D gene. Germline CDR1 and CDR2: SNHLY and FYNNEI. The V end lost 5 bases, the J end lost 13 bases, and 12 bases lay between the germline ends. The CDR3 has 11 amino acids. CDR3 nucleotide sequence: TGTGCCAGCAGTCCTGGAGTTGATCAGTTCTTC. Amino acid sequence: CASSPGVDQFF.

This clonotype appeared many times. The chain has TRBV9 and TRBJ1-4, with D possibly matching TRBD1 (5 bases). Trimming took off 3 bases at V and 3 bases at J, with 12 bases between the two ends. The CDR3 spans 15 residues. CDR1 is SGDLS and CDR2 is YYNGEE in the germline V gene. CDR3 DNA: TGTGCCAGCAGCGCCCTAGTGGGGGCTAATGAAAAACTGTTTTTT. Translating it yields CASSALVGANEKLFF.

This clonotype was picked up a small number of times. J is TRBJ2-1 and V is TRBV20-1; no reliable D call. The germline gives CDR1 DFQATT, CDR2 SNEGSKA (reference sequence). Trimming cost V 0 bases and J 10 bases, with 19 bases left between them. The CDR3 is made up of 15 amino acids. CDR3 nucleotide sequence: TGCAGTGCTAGAGATTTGCGATACTCGGCCGAGGAGCAGTTCTTC. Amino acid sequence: CSARDLRYSAEEQFF.

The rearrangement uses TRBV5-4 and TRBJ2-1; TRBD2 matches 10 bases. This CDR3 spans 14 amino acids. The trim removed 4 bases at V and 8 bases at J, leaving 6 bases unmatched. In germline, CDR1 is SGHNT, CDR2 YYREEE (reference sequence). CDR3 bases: TGTGCCAGCAGCGGGAGCGGGAGGGGCGATGAGCAGTTCTTC. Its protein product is CASSGSGRGDEQFF.

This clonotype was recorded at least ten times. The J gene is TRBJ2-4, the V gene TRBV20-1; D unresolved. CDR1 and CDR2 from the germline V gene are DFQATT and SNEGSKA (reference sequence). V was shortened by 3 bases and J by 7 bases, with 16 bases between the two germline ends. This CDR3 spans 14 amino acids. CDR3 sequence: CSASDAVLGNIQYF. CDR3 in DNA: TGCAGTGCTAGTGATGCGGTTCTCGGGAACATTCAGTACTTC.

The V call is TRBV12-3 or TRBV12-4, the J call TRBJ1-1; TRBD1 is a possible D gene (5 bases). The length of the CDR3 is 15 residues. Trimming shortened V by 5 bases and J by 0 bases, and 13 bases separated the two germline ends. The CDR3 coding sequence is TGTGCCAGCAGTCTGAAGACAGATATGAACACTGAAGCTTTCTTT. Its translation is CASSLKTDMNTEAFF.

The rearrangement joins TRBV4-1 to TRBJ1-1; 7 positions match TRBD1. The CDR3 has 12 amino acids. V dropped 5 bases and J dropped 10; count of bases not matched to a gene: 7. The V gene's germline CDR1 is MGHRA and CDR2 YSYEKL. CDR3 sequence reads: CASSSQGFGAFF. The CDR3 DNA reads TGCGCCAGCAGCTCACAGGGGTTTGGAGCTTTCTTT.

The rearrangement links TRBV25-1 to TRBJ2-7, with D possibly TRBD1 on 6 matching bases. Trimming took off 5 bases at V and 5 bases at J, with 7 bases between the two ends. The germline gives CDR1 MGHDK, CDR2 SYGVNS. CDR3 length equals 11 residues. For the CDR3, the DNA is TGTGCCAGCAGTAGGACAGACGAGCAGTACTTC. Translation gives CASSRTDEQYF.

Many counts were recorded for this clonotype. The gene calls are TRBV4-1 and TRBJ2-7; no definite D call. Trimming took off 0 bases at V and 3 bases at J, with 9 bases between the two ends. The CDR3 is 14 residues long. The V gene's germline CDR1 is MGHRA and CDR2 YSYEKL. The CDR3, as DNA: TGCGCCAGCAGCCAAGAAGGCATTCGCTACGAGCAGTACTTC. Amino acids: CASSQEGIRYEQYF.

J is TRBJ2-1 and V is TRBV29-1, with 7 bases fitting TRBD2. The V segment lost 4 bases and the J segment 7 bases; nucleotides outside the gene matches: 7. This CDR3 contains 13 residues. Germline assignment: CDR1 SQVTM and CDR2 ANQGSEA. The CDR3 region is CSVVVRERNEQFF. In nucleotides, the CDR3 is TGCAGCGTTGTTGTGCGGGAGAGGAATGAGCAGTTCTTC.

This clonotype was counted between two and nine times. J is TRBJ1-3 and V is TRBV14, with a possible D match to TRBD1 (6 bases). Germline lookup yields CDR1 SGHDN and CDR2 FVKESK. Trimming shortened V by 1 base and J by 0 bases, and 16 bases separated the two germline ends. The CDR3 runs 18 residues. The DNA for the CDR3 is TGTGCCAGCAGCCAAGGAATGACAGGCCTGATCTCTGGAAACACCATATATTTT. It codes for CASSQGMTGLISGNTIYF. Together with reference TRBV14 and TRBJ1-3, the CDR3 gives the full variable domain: EAGVTQFPSHSVIEKGQTVTLRCDPISGHDNLYWYRRVMGKEIKFLLHFVKESKQDESGMPNNRFLAERTGGTYSTLKVQPAELEDSGVYFCASSQGMTGLISGNTIYFGEGSWLTVV.

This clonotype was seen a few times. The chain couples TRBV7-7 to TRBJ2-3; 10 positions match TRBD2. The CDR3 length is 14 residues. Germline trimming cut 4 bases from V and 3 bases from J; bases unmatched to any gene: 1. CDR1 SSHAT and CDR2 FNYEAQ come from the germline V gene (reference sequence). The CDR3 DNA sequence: TGTGCCAGCAGCTCTAGCGGGAGTACAGATACGCAGTATTTT. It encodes CASSSSGSTDTQYF.

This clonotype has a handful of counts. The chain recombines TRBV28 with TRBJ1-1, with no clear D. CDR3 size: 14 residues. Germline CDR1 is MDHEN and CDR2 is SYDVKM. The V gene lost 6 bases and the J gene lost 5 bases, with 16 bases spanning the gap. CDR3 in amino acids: CASSTATIGTEAFF. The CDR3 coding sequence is TGTGCCAGCAGCACCGCCACGATAGGGACTGAAGCTTTCTTT.

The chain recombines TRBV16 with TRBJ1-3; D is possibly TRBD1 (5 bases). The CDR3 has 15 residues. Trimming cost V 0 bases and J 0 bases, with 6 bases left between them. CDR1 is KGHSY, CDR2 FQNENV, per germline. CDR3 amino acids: CASSQSQGSGNTIYF. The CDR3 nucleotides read TGTGCCAGCAGCCAATCGCAGGGCTCTGGAAACACCATATATTTT.

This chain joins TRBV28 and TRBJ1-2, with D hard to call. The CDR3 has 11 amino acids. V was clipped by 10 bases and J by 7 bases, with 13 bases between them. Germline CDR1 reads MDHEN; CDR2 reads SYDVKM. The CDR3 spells CATRRVLGYTF. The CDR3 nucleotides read TGTGCCACCCGACGAGTGCTTGGCTACACCTTC.

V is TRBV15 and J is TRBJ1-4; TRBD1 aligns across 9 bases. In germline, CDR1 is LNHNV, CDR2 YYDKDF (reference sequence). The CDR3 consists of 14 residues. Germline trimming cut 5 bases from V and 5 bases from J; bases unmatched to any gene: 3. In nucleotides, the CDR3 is TGTGCCACCAGCGCGGGACAGGGAAATGAAAAACTGTTTTTT. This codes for CATSAGQGNEKLFF.